The rows below give T cell receptor beta chains drawn from one sample of a study of T cell responses to AZD1222 COVID-19 vaccine. Data came from immunoSEQ multiplex PCR; TCRdb stores just in-frame clones and leaves some out. Of just over 150,000 clones listed, 85% to 95% were seen once; the top ten hold over 1.2%. The sequences come from peripheral blood, collected 28 days after the second AZD1222 dose. These receptors originate from an adult who received the AZD1222 COVID-19 vaccine. The CDR3 runs from the conserved cysteine through the conserved F or W. Fields, in order: CDR3 protein, CDR3 DNA, J gene, D gene, V gene, clone size. D genes are given only for firm matches. Some rows have no size entry. The others give once, few or many, or a class for an expanded clone.

cdr3_aa: CASSLLQAGFYEQYF; cdr3_nt: TGTGCCAGCAGTTTACTGCAGGCGGGTTTTTACGAGCAGTACTTC; j_call: TRBJ2-7; d_call: NA; v_call: TRBV27; clone_size: NA
cdr3_aa: CASSKDRDQPQHF; cdr3_nt: TGTGCCAGTAGTAAGGACAGAGACCAGCCCCAGCATTTT; j_call: TRBJ1-5; d_call: NA; v_call: TRBV19; clone_size: NA
cdr3_aa: CASSLRGGLLTETQYF; cdr3_nt: TGTGCCAGCAGTTTAAGGGGAGGACTGCTGACGGAGACCCAGTACTTC; j_call: TRBJ2-5; d_call: NA; v_call: TRBV27; clone_size: NA
cdr3_aa: CASSPFPGSSYEQYF; cdr3_nt: TGCGCCAGCAGCCCCTTCCCCGGGAGCTCCTACGAGCAGTACTTC; j_call: TRBJ2-7; d_call: NA; v_call: TRBV5-1; clone_size: NA
cdr3_aa: CASSPFQGTGNTIYF; cdr3_nt: TGTGCCAGCAGCCCCTTTCAGGGGACTGGAAACACCATATATTTT; j_call: TRBJ1-3; d_call: NA; v_call: TRBV9; clone_size: NA
cdr3_aa: CASSSGLAVYNEQFF; cdr3_nt: TGTGCCAGCAGCTCGGGACTAGCGGTTTACAATGAGCAGTTCTTC; j_call: TRBJ2-1; d_call: TRBD2; v_call: TRBV11-2; clone_size: NA
cdr3_aa: CASSGRQAGQPQHF; cdr3_nt: TGTGCCAGCAGTGGGCGACAGGCGGGTCAGCCCCAGCATTTT; j_call: TRBJ1-5; d_call: NA; v_call: TRBV2; clone_size: NA
cdr3_aa: CASSLPGGKTEAFF; cdr3_nt: TGTGCCAGCAGCTTGCCGGGAGGGAAGACTGAAGCTTTCTTT; j_call: TRBJ1-1; d_call: NA; v_call: TRBV5-6; clone_size: NA
cdr3_aa: CASSLFRSDTDTQYF; cdr3_nt: TGTGCCAGCAGCTTATTTAGGAGCGATACAGATACGCAGTATTTT; j_call: TRBJ2-3; d_call: NA; v_call: TRBV7-9; clone_size: NA
cdr3_aa: CASSSVRVEGQGPWSNQPQHF; cdr3_nt: TGTGCCAGCAGTTCGGTTCGAGTTGAGGGACAGGGCCCTTGGAGCAATCAGCCCCAGCATTTT; j_call: TRBJ1-5; d_call: TRBD1; v_call: TRBV27; clone_size: NA
cdr3_aa: CASSLGQSRGYTF; cdr3_nt: TGCGCCAGCAGCTTAGGACAATCGAGGGGCTACACCTTC; j_call: TRBJ1-2; d_call: NA; v_call: TRBV5-1; clone_size: NA
cdr3_aa: CASSDLFTGTYEQYF; cdr3_nt: TGCGCCAGCAGTGACTTATTTACCGGGACCTACGAGCAGTACTTC; j_call: TRBJ2-7; d_call: NA; v_call: TRBV10-2; clone_size: NA
cdr3_aa: CASSGEGNQPQHF; cdr3_nt: TGTGCCAGCAGTGGAGAGGGGAATCAGCCCCAGCATTTT; j_call: TRBJ1-5; d_call: NA; v_call: TRBV2; clone_size: once
cdr3_aa: CASSLGNYGYTF; cdr3_nt: TGTGCCAGCAGCTTAGGAAACTATGGCTACACCTTC; j_call: TRBJ1-2; d_call: NA; v_call: TRBV11-2; clone_size: once
cdr3_aa: CASSPSVKVEQFF; cdr3_nt: TGTGCCAGCAGCCCCTCCGTAAAGGTTGAGCAGTTCTTC; j_call: TRBJ2-1; d_call: NA; v_call: TRBV11-2; clone_size: NA
cdr3_aa: CASSDLRQGNTEAFF; cdr3_nt: TGCGCCAGCAGTGATTTGCGCCAGGGGAACACTGAAGCTTTCTTT; j_call: TRBJ1-1; d_call: NA; v_call: TRBV10-2; clone_size: NA
cdr3_aa: CASRGGGTAYNSPLHF; cdr3_nt: TGTGCCAGCAGGGGCGGAGGGACCGCTTATAATTCACCCCTCCACTTT; j_call: TRBJ1-6; d_call: NA; v_call: TRBV28; clone_size: NA
cdr3_aa: CASSLEGSGSYEQYF; cdr3_nt: TGTGCCAGCAGCTTAGAGGGTAGCGGCTCCTACGAGCAGTACTTC; j_call: TRBJ2-7; d_call: NA; v_call: TRBV7-6; clone_size: NA
cdr3_aa: CSVAYRGSTDTQYF; cdr3_nt: TGCAGCGTAGCCTATAGGGGGAGCACAGATACGCAGTATTTT; j_call: TRBJ2-3; d_call: NA; v_call: TRBV29-1; clone_size: NA
cdr3_aa: CASRLDTAQYF; cdr3_nt: TGTGCCAGCAGGCTCGATACGGCCCAGTACTTC; j_call: TRBJ2-5; d_call: NA; v_call: TRBV12-3/TRBV12-4; clone_size: NA
cdr3_aa: CASSPPAGSSGELFF; cdr3_nt: TGTGCCAGCTCACCACCGGCAGGGTCTTCCGGGGAGCTGTTTTTT; j_call: TRBJ2-2; d_call: NA; v_call: TRBV18; clone_size: once
cdr3_aa: CASSPSRWGYEQYF; cdr3_nt: TGTGCCAGCAGCCCTTCGAGGTGGGGCTACGAGCAGTACTTC; j_call: TRBJ2-7; d_call: NA; v_call: TRBV28; clone_size: NA
cdr3_aa: CASGPDGYSNQPQHF; cdr3_nt: TGTGCCAGCGGGCCGGACGGTTATAGCAATCAGCCCCAGCATTTT; j_call: TRBJ1-5; d_call: NA; v_call: TRBV4-2; clone_size: NA
cdr3_aa: CASSLWTGVVYGYTF; cdr3_nt: TGTGCCAGCAGCTTGTGGACAGGGGTCGTCTATGGCTACACCTTC; j_call: TRBJ1-2; d_call: TRBD1; v_call: TRBV7-9; clone_size: NA
cdr3_aa: CASSLPSGRTGAYEQYF; cdr3_nt: TGTGCCAGCAGCTTACCATCCGGGAGGACGGGGGCCTACGAGCAGTACTTC; j_call: TRBJ2-7; d_call: TRBD2; v_call: TRBV7-9; clone_size: NA
cdr3_aa: CASSRPSGGSNEQFF; cdr3_nt: TGTGCCAGCAGCCGGCCTAGCGGGGGGTCCAATGAGCAGTTCTTC; j_call: TRBJ2-1; d_call: TRBD2; v_call: TRBV6-5; clone_size: few
cdr3_aa: CATSDHRGLEAFF; cdr3_nt: TGTGCCACCAGTGACCACAGGGGTTTAGAAGCTTTCTTT; j_call: TRBJ1-1; d_call: TRBD1; v_call: TRBV24-1; clone_size: NA
cdr3_aa: CASSYFGLAKNIQYF; cdr3_nt: TGTGCCAGCAGTTACTTTGGACTAGCCAAAAACATTCAGTACTTC; j_call: TRBJ2-4; d_call: NA; v_call: TRBV6-2/TRBV6-3; clone_size: NA
cdr3_aa: CASSYSRAGEQYF; cdr3_nt: TGTGCCAGCAGTTACTCGCGGGCCGGCGAGCAGTACTTC; j_call: TRBJ2-7; d_call: NA; v_call: TRBV6-5; clone_size: few
cdr3_aa: CASSVEASGSHEQFF; cdr3_nt: TGTGCCAGCAGCGTAGAGGCTAGCGGGAGCCATGAGCAGTTCTTC; j_call: TRBJ2-1; d_call: TRBD2; v_call: TRBV9; clone_size: NA
cdr3_aa: CASSSRRDTSGNTIYF; cdr3_nt: TGTGCCAGCAGCTCTAGACGGGACACCTCTGGAAACACCATATATTTT; j_call: TRBJ1-3; d_call: NA; v_call: TRBV13; clone_size: NA
cdr3_aa: CASSLVQPGEAFF; cdr3_nt: TGCGCCAGCAGTTTAGTTCAGCCCGGTGAAGCTTTCTTT; j_call: TRBJ1-1; d_call: NA; v_call: TRBV5-1; clone_size: NA
cdr3_aa: CASSSLGTSGRTGEQYF; cdr3_nt: TGTGCCAGCAGTTCGCTAGGGACTAGCGGGAGGACCGGCGAGCAGTACTTC; j_call: TRBJ2-7; d_call: TRBD2; v_call: TRBV28; clone_size: NA
cdr3_aa: CASGRTSDGELFF; cdr3_nt: TGTGCCAGCGGGAGGACTAGCGACGGGGAGCTGTTTTTT; j_call: TRBJ2-2; d_call: TRBD2; v_call: TRBV11-3; clone_size: NA
cdr3_aa: CASSSGTTETQYF; cdr3_nt: TGTGCCAGTAGTTCAGGGACCACAGAGACCCAGTACTTC; j_call: TRBJ2-5; d_call: NA; v_call: TRBV19; clone_size: NA
cdr3_aa: CASSLPSQGYNEQFF; cdr3_nt: TGCGCCAGCAGCTTGCCCAGCCAGGGGTACAATGAGCAGTTCTTC; j_call: TRBJ2-1; d_call: NA; v_call: TRBV5-1; clone_size: few
cdr3_aa: CASSVEGITDTQYF; cdr3_nt: TGTGCCAGCAGCGTAGAGGGCATCACAGATACGCAGTATTTT; j_call: TRBJ2-3; d_call: NA; v_call: TRBV9; clone_size: NA
cdr3_aa: CASSLVLVGGSSPLHF; cdr3_nt: TGTGCCAGCAGCTTAGTGCTCGTGGGGGGAAGCTCACCCCTCCACTTT; j_call: TRBJ1-6; d_call: NA; v_call: TRBV7-9; clone_size: NA
cdr3_aa: CASTHGAGGYEQYF; cdr3_nt: TGTGCCAGCACCCACGGGGCAGGGGGGTACGAGCAGTACTTC; j_call: TRBJ2-7; d_call: NA; v_call: TRBV28; clone_size: once
cdr3_aa: CASSSGQGNEKLFF; cdr3_nt: TGTGCCAGCAGTTCGGGACAGGGAAATGAAAAACTGTTTTTT; j_call: TRBJ1-4; d_call: TRBD1; v_call: TRBV7-9; clone_size: NA
cdr3_aa: CASSQAPTEAFF; cdr3_nt: TGTGCCAGCAGCCAAGCCCCCACTGAAGCTTTCTTT; j_call: TRBJ1-1; d_call: NA; v_call: TRBV3-1/TRBV3-2; clone_size: once
cdr3_aa: CASSFPGGQEKLFF; cdr3_nt: TGTGCCAGCAGCTTTCCCGGGGGGCAGGAAAAACTGTTTTTT; j_call: TRBJ1-4; d_call: NA; v_call: TRBV7-2; clone_size: NA
cdr3_aa: CASRGTSGGSDTQYF; cdr3_nt: TGTGCCAGCAGAGGGACTAGCGGGGGCTCAGATACGCAGTATTTT; j_call: TRBJ2-3; d_call: TRBD2; v_call: TRBV6-4; clone_size: NA
cdr3_aa: CASSSGQGVTGELFF; cdr3_nt: TGCGCCAGCAGCTCGGGACAGGGCGTAACCGGGGAGCTGTTTTTT; j_call: TRBJ2-2; d_call: TRBD1; v_call: TRBV5-1; clone_size: NA
cdr3_aa: CAWSGTGGAANQPQHF; cdr3_nt: TGTGCCTGGTCCGGGACAGGCGGGGCGGCCAATCAGCCCCAGCATTTT; j_call: TRBJ1-5; d_call: TRBD1; v_call: TRBV30; clone_size: NA
cdr3_aa: CASSTQGTSNTGELFF; cdr3_nt: TGTGCCAGCAGCACACAGGGGACTAGTAACACCGGGGAGCTGTTTTTT; j_call: TRBJ2-2; d_call: NA; v_call: TRBV7-3; clone_size: NA
cdr3_aa: CASSRDSLPTDTQYF; cdr3_nt: TGTGCCAGCTCCCGGGACTCCCTCCCCACAGATACGCAGTATTTT; j_call: TRBJ2-3; d_call: NA; v_call: TRBV18; clone_size: NA
cdr3_aa: CASSYRENDEKLFF; cdr3_nt: TGTGCCAGCAGTTACCGGGAAAACGATGAAAAACTGTTTTTT; j_call: TRBJ1-4; d_call: NA; v_call: TRBV6-5; clone_size: NA
cdr3_aa: CASSQLWGRAEAFF; cdr3_nt: TGTGCCAGCAGCCAACTCTGGGGAAGGGCTGAAGCTTTCTTT; j_call: TRBJ1-1; d_call: NA; v_call: TRBV6-5; clone_size: NA
cdr3_aa: CASSRDSGNTIYF; cdr3_nt: TGTGCCAGCAGCCGGGATTCTGGAAACACCATATATTTT; j_call: TRBJ1-3; d_call: NA; v_call: TRBV9; clone_size: NA
cdr3_aa: CASSKSGRPKGSNQPQHF; cdr3_nt: TGTGCCAGCAGCAAGTCGGGACGACCCAAGGGGAGCAATCAGCCCCAGCATTTT; j_call: TRBJ1-5; d_call: NA; v_call: TRBV13; clone_size: NA
cdr3_aa: CATSKGMTSGEETQYF; cdr3_nt: TGTGCCACCAGCAAAGGGATGACTAGCGGGGAAGAGACCCAGTACTTC; j_call: TRBJ2-5; d_call: TRBD2; v_call: TRBV15; clone_size: NA
cdr3_aa: CAWTRGSSTNEKLFF; cdr3_nt: TGTGCCTGGACCCGGGGGAGTTCAACTAATGAAAAACTGTTTTTT; j_call: TRBJ1-4; d_call: NA; v_call: TRBV30; clone_size: once